One T cell receptor (beta chain) is described in this entry. What it binds is not known. The sample is drawn from a study of CD8+ T cells in alopecia areata. As for the study in general: Tofacitinib administration to treated patients was oral, at 5 to 10 mg twice daily. The drug, tofacitinib, lasted 6 to 18 months, followed by 6 months off drug. Whole-study findings and limits: Scalp samples also contribute reads from the resident alphabeta T cells found in normal skin. Administration of tofacitinib significantly diminished scalp clonality and expanded CD8+ clones within the top 100.

Treatment specified: oral pan-JAK inhibitor, 5-10 mg twice daily. Germline loops: CDR1 MGHDK, CDR2 SYGVNS. V dropped 6 bases and J dropped 0; count of bases not matched to a gene: 3. CDR3 size: 15 residues. Extracted RNA was reverse transcribed into cDNA, the sequencing template. Only in-frame clones appear in the TCRdb table, and some are missing; sequencing was by immunoSEQ multiplex PCR. The sample lists some 170,000 clones; less than 75% were seen once. This rearrangement joins TRBV25-1 to TRBJ2-5; 11 bases are shared with TRBD2. The sample was CD4+ T cells sorted from blood, taken between weeks 55 and 65, from a patient treated with tofacitinib. This receptor was taken from a human donor with alopecia areata. CDR3 in DNA: TGTGCCAGCAGGAAGACTAGCGGGAACCAAGAGACCCAGTACTTC. This sequence encodes CASRKTSGNQETQYF.